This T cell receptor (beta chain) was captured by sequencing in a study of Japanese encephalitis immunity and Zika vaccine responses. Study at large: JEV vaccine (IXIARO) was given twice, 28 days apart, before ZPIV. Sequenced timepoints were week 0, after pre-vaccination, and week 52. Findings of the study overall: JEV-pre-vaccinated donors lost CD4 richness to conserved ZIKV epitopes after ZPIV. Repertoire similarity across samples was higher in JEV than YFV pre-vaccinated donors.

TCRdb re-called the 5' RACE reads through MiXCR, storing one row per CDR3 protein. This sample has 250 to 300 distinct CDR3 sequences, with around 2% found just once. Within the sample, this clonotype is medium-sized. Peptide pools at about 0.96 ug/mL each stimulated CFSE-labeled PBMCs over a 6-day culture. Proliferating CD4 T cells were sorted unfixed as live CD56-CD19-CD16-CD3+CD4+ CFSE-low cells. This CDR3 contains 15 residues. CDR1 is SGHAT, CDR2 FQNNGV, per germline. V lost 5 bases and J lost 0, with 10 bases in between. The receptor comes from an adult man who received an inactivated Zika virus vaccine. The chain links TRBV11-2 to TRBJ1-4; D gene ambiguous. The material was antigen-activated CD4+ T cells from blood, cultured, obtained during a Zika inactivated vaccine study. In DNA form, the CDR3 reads TGTGCCAGCAGCCACGGGTCCGCAACTAATGAAAAACTGTTTTTT. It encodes CASSHGSATNEKLFF.